This T cell receptor (beta chain) derives from a study of blood T cell repertoires in COVID-19. At the level of the study: PBMCs, B-cell-depleted T cells, or T cells provided the cDNA or gDNA that made up the material.

Repertoires were generated with immunoSEQ multiplex PCR, while TCRdb's copy carries only in-frame clones and drops some. The table has some 120,000 clones, around 87% seen once; the top ten hold 3% to 4%. The V gene end was trimmed by 5 bases and the J gene end by 5 bases; junction bases not matched to a gene: 8. CDR1 and CDR2 (germline): SGHTA, FQGNSA. The CDR3 extends over 14 amino acids. This TCR came from an older woman with acute or convalescent COVID-19. Material: peripheral blood. This sequence joins TRBV7-2 and TRBJ1-1; 7 bases align to TRBD1. Here the CDR3 DNA reads TGTGCCAGCAGCCCAATAACAGGGGTTACTGAAGCTTTCTTT. Its translation is CASSPITGVTEAFF.